Each of the 32 T cell receptor beta chains below was sequenced from the same sample in a study of cytomegalovirus exposure and HLA in healthy donors. PCR employed 60 Vbeta and 13 Jbeta primers. TCRdb's copy holds only in-frame clones and misses some; the assay was immunoSEQ multiplex PCR. The top ten clones hold 1.5% to 2% of a sample with some 190,000 clones, around 86% of them seen once. Source material: PBMCs. Every receptor here comes from a woman younger than 30 in good health and CMV-seronegative.

The V and J genes are TRBV30 and TRBJ1-5; 8 bases agree with TRBD1. V was clipped by 2 bases and J by 0 bases; unmatched bases: 9. This CDR3 has 17 amino acids. Germline assignment: CDR1 GTSNPN and CDR2 SVGIG (reference sequence). This CDR3 reads CAWSRGTGQNSNQPQHF. The CDR3 DNA sequence: TGTGCCTGGAGTCGAGGGACAGGACAAAATAGCAATCAGCCCCAGCATTTT.

The V and J genes are TRBV30 and TRBJ2-7, with 13 bases identical to TRBD2. CDR1 GTSNPN and CDR2 SVGIG come from the germline V gene (reference sequence). With 7 bases clipped from V and 6 bases from J, the junction kept 6 bases outside the gene matches. The CDR3 is 13 amino acids. The CDR3 DNA is TGTGCCTCGAGACTAGCGGGAGGATCCGAGCAGTACTTC. Translated: CASRLAGGSEQYF.

This sequence joins TRBV5-4 and TRBJ2-5, with 13 bases lining up with TRBD2. Germline loops: CDR1 SGHNT, CDR2 YYREEE (reference sequence). The CDR3 runs 18 residues. V was pared by 2 bases and J by 2 bases, with 9 bases of the junction left unmatched. The CDR3 DNA reads TGTGCCAGCAGCTTCGGACGGACTAGCGGGGGCCCACAAGAGACCCAGTACTTC. It is translated as CASSFGRTSGGPQETQYF.

In its sample, this clone was seen once. The chain recombines TRBV5-5 with TRBJ2-3, with D maybe TRBD1 (5 bases). The CDR3 is 15 residues long. Per the germline V gene, CDR1 is SGHKS and CDR2 is YYEKEE (reference sequence). Deletions cut 4 bases from V and 3 bases from J, with 15 bases between. CDR3 nucleotides: TGTGCCAGCAGCCTGCCGACAGCCTATACAGATACGCAGTATTTT. The encoded protein is CASSLPTAYTDTQYF.

Here the CDR3 reads CASSLPKTGHTEAFF. The CDR3 coding sequence is TGTGCCAGCAGCTTACCCAAGACAGGCCACACTGAAGCTTTCTTT. The rearrangement links TRBV11-2 to TRBJ1-1; TRBD1 might be the D (6 bases). The germline V and J ends were trimmed by 2 bases and 3 bases, with 13 bases remaining between them. This CDR3 has 15 residues. Germline lookup yields CDR1 SGHAT and CDR2 FQNNGV.

The CDR3 protein is CASSPLVRNTEAFF. The CDR3 DNA sequence: TGTGCCAGCAGTCCCCTTGTGAGAAACACTGAAGCTTTCTTT. The V and J genes are TRBV9 and TRBJ1-1; D gene uncertain. Trimming shortened V by 5 bases and J by 2 bases, and 13 bases separated the two germline ends. The germline CDR1 and CDR2 sequences are SGDLS and YYNGEE. This CDR3 spans 14 amino acids.

The V and J genes are TRBV4-1 and TRBJ2-7, with 7 bases matching TRBD1. The CDR3 is made up of 13 amino acids. Per the germline V gene, CDR1 is MGHRA and CDR2 is YSYEKL. With V trimmed by 2 bases and J by 6 bases, 4 bases remained unmatched. Written as DNA, the CDR3 is TGCGCCAGCAGCCAATTGACAGGGTCCGAGCAGTACTTC. Its protein is CASSQLTGSEQYF.

In this sample, this clone turned up a few times. J is TRBJ1-1 and V is TRBV5-8; D remains unclear. V shed 7 bases and J shed 1 base, with 14 bases lying between them. The germline gives CDR1 SGHTS, CDR2 YDEGEE. The CDR3 is made up of 14 amino acids. The CDR3: CASSRAGTNTEAFF. In DNA, the CDR3 is TGTGCCAGCTCAAGAGCAGGTACGAACACTGAAGCTTTCTTT.

In its sample, this clone was seen a few times. V and J are TRBV5-1 and TRBJ1-6, with 7 nucleotides matching TRBD1. CDR1 and CDR2 (germline): SGHRS, YFSETQ. The junction had 8 bases not matched to a gene; V was cut back by 4 bases and J by 7 bases. The CDR3 runs 15 residues. The CDR3 nucleotides are TGCGCCAGCAGCCTCATGGGGGGACAGAATTCACCCCTCCACTTT. Encoded protein: CASSLMGGQNSPLHF.

V gene TRBV4-3 combines with J gene TRBJ1-1; 7 nucleotides agree with TRBD1. With 6 bases clipped from V and 6 bases from J, the junction kept 7 bases outside the gene matches. CDR1 LGHNA and CDR2 YSLEER come from the germline V gene. The CDR3 has 13 residues. CDR3 region: CASRRDRGAEAFF. The CDR3 DNA sequence: TGCGCCAGCAGACGGGACAGAGGGGCTGAAGCTTTCTTT.

The chain has TRBV18 and TRBJ1-3; 9 bases align to TRBD1. V lost 1 base and J lost 2; bases outside the gene matches: 0. The germline CDR1 and CDR2 sequences are KGHSH and LQKENI. CDR3 length: 15 amino acids. CDR3 sequence: CASSPRDRAGNTIYF. The DNA for the CDR3 is TGTGCCAGCTCACCACGGGACAGGGCTGGAAACACCATATATTTT.

V gene TRBV2 combines with J gene TRBJ2-3; 8 bases map to TRBD2. The junction had 6 bases not matched to a gene; V was cut back by 4 bases and J by 3 bases. Germline CDR1 reads SNHLY; CDR2 reads FYNNEI. CDR3 size: 15 residues. CDR3 loop: CASSAISGATDTQYF. The CDR3 DNA reads as TGTGCCAGCAGTGCTATTAGCGGGGCTACAGATACGCAGTATTTT.

The chain employs TRBV7-2 and TRBJ2-2; D unclear. V lost 5 bases and J lost 6, with 10 bases in between. This CDR3 has 13 amino acids. The germline V gene has CDR1 SGHTA and CDR2 FQGNSA. CDR3 sequence: CASSPSLPGELFF. The CDR3 bases are TGTGCCAGCAGCCCCTCTCTCCCCGGGGAGCTGTTTTTT.

This chain joins TRBV28 and TRBJ1-5, with D unclear. V was clipped by 1 base and J by 0 bases, with 7 bases between them. The germline CDR1 and CDR2 sequences are MDHEN and SYDVKM. This CDR3 spans 15 amino acids. This chain's CDR3 is CASSLLPYSNQPQHF. The DNA of the CDR3 is TGTGCCAGCAGTTTATTGCCCTATAGCAATCAGCCCCAGCATTTT. Drawing the rest from reference TRBV28 and TRBJ1-5, the complete variable domain is DVKVTQSSRYLVKRTGEKVFLECVQDMDHENMFWYRQDPGLGLRLIYFSYDVKMKEKGDIPEGYSVSREKKERFSLILESASTNQTSMYLCASSLLPYSNQPQHFGDGTRLSIL.

This clone has just one count. The junction does not match germline at one end; this may be a read error. The rearrangement uses TRBV5-1 and TRBJ2-5; the D gene could be TRBD1 or TRBD2 (5 bases each). The germline V gene encodes CDR1 SGHRS and CDR2 YFSETQ. The CDR3 consists of 16 residues. This CDR3 is CASSLGPGGGQETQYF. In nucleotides, the CDR3 is TGCGCCAGCAGTTTGGGACCCGGCGGTGGGCAAGAGACCCAGTACTTC.

The gene calls are TRBV4-1 and TRBJ2-5; TRBD2 matches 7 bases. Trimming removed 5 bases from V and 1 base from J; junction bases left unmatched: 7. This CDR3 is 15 amino acids long. The germline V gene encodes CDR1 MGHRA and CDR2 YSYEKL. The CDR3 DNA follows: TGCGCCAGCAGCGTAGGCTTAGCGGGCCAAGAGACCCAGTACTTC. Its translation is CASSVGLAGQETQYF.

On this clone: One end of the junction varies from germline; a read error may be responsible. This sequence joins TRBV11-2 and TRBJ2-5; D might be TRBD2 (5 bases). The CDR3 extends over 14 amino acids. The germline CDR1 and CDR2 sequences are SGHAT and FQNNGV. The CDR3 is CVSSLDSAQETQYF. The CDR3 DNA is TGTGTCAGCAGCTTAGATAGCGCACAAGAGACCCAGTACTTC.

The chain links TRBV2 to TRBJ1-3; D gene ambiguous. CDR1 SNHLY and CDR2 FYNNEI come from the germline V gene. The CDR3 extends over 14 amino acids. The V and J ends lost 7 bases and 0 bases respectively, with 10 bases between them. CDR3 protein: CASTSGNSGNTIYF. In DNA form, the CDR3 reads TGTGCCAGCACCTCGGGGAACTCTGGAAACACCATATATTTT. Variable domain in full (rest from reference TRBV2 and TRBJ1-3): EPEVTQTPSHQVTQMGQEVILRCVPISNHLYFYWYRQILGQKVEFLVSFYNNEISEKSEIFDDQFSVERPDGSNFTLKIRSTKLEDSAMYFCASTSGNSGNTIYFGEGSWLTVV.

The rearrangement joins TRBV30 to TRBJ2-7, with 7 nucleotides matching TRBD2. The CDR3 runs 14 residues. With 0 bases clipped from V and 7 bases from J, the junction kept 9 bases outside the gene matches. Germline CDR1 and CDR2: GTSNPN and SVGIG (reference sequence). CDR3 coding DNA: TGTGCCTGGAGTGTATCCCTCTGGGGGGGGGAGCAGTACTTC. Its translation is CAWSVSLWGGEQYF. The variable domain in full, with the rest retrieved from reference TRBV30 and TRBJ2-7, is SQTIHQWPATLVQPVGSPLSLECTVEGTSNPNLYWYRQAAGRGLQLLFYSVGIGQISSEVPQNLSASRPQDRQFILSSKKLLLSDSGFYLCAWSVSLWGGEQYFGPGTRLTVT.

Remarks on this clone: At one end the junction does not follow the germline gene, possibly because of a read error. The V call is TRBV7-2, the J call TRBJ2-6, with a possible D match to TRBD1 (5 bases). Germline CDR1 is SGHTA and CDR2 is FQGNSA. CDR3 length: 14 residues. CDR3 in DNA: TGTGCCAGCAGCCGGAACTCTGGGGCCAATGTCCTGACTTTC. The encoded protein is CASSRNSGANVLTF.

The V gene is TRBV19, the J gene TRBJ2-7, with a weak D call TRBD1 (6 bases). Germline-derived CDR1 and CDR2 are LNHDA and SQIVND (reference sequence). The CDR3 consists of 14 residues. The V end lost 4 bases, the J end lost 4 bases, and 14 bases lay between the germline ends. The CDR3 here is CASSTGSRGYEQYF. DNA for the CDR3: TGTGCCAGTAGTACGGGGAGTAGGGGGTACGAGCAGTACTTC.

Concerning this clone itself: The junction and the germline gene differ at one end; a read error may be behind it. The CDR3 loop is CASSPSPRGVLYNEQFF. The CDR3 DNA follows: TGTGCTAGCAGCCCGTCCCCCCGGGGTGTACTCTACAATGAGCAGTTCTTC. The gene calls are TRBV7-7 and TRBJ2-1; a weak D match, TRBD2 (5 bases). The CDR3 has 17 residues. Germline CDR1 reads SSHAT; CDR2 reads FNYEAQ (reference sequence).

The chain carries TRBV6-6 and TRBJ2-5; weak D call: TRBD2 (6 bases). The germline V gene encodes CDR1 MNHNY and CDR2 SVGAGI (reference sequence). Trimming pared 7 bases from V and 1 base from J, leaving 13 bases between. This CDR3 is built from 14 residues. The CDR3 protein is CASTPLGGQETQYF. The CDR3 region has the DNA TGTGCCAGCACCCCCCTGGGGGGCCAAGAGACCCAGTACTTC.

This rearrangement joins TRBV21-1 to TRBJ1-3; the DNA was not compared with TRBD1, the D call given in the table. TRBV21-1 is a known pseudogene. The CDR3 length is 15 residues. In DNA, the CDR3 is TGTGCCAGCAGGGGGACAGGGTTCAGAAAACACACCATATATTTT. This gives the protein CASRGTGFRKHTIYF.

The chain has TRBV6-5 and TRBJ1-6; D may be TRBD1 (6 bases). The germline V gene encodes CDR1 MNHEY and CDR2 SVGAGI. This CDR3 comprises 16 residues. V lost 0 bases and J lost 7, with 13 bases in between. CDR3 nucleotides: TGTGCCAGCAGTTACTCTTGGGCAGGGGAAAATTCACCCCTCCACTTT. It encodes CASSYSWAGENSPLHF.

The table lists this clone with a count of one. The chain uses TRBV4-2 and TRBJ2-7, with TRBD1 matching 8 bases. V was clipped by 0 bases and J by 4 bases; unmatched bases: 5. Germline V gene sequence: CDR1 LGHNA, CDR2 YNFKEQ. The CDR3 spans 15 residues. The CDR3 nucleotides are TGTGCCAGCAGCCAAGATCTGAACAGGGGGTACGAGCAGTACTTC. This translates into CASSQDLNRGYEQYF.

This chain joins TRBV7-8 and TRBJ2-1; D perhaps matches TRBD1 (5 bases). Trimming took off 2 bases at V and 5 bases at J, with 16 bases between the two ends. Germline CDR1 SGHVS, CDR2 FQNEAQ. CDR3 length: 16 amino acids. The CDR3 DNA sequence: TGTGCCAGCAGCTTACGGGTGCAGGGTTCCCACAATGAGCAGTTCTTC. Translation gives CASSLRVQGSHNEQFF.

The chain couples TRBV5-6 to TRBJ2-7; D unresolved. CDR3 length: 15 amino acids. Looked up from germline, CDR1 is SGHDT and CDR2 is YYEEEE. V lost 2 bases to trimming and J lost 3 bases, with 15 bases between them. The CDR3 DNA reads TGTGCCAGCAGCTTCGGGTTCAGCCCCCACTACGAGCAGTACTTC. As protein: CASSFGFSPHYEQYF.

CDR3 amino acids: CASSFSGTGAYGYTF. CDR3 DNA: TGTGCCAGCAGTTTCTCCGGGACAGGAGCCTATGGCTACACCTTC. V usage is TRBV27 and J usage is TRBJ1-2; 8 nucleotides align to TRBD1. Trimming cost V 3 bases and J 4 bases; bases outside gene matches: 7. The CDR3 length is 15 residues. CDR1 and CDR2 (germline): MNHEY, SMNVEV (reference sequence).

This chain joins TRBV5-4 and TRBJ2-7; D is perhaps TRBD2 (5 bases). CDR1 is SGHNT, CDR2 YYREEE, per germline (reference sequence). This CDR3 contains 16 residues. V gave up 2 bases and J gave up 6 bases, with 21 bases separating them. CDR3 nucleotide sequence: TGTGCCAGCAGCTTTACGGGAAACCTCCGCCCCCCCGAGCAGTACTTC. The encoded protein is CASSFTGNLRPPEQYF.

The chain uses TRBV15 and TRBJ1-1, with D perhaps matching TRBD1 (6 bases). The CDR3 totals 16 residues. V gave up 1 base and J gave up 6 bases, with 18 bases separating them. Germline lookup yields CDR1 LNHNV and CDR2 YYDKDF (reference sequence). This chain's CDR3 is CATSRVLGGGGAEAFF. The CDR3 DNA follows: TGTGCCACCAGCAGAGTCCTGGGAGGGGGAGGTGCTGAAGCTTTCTTT.

The rearrangement links TRBV4-3 to TRBJ1-4; tentative D call: TRBD1 (5 bases). The CDR3 consists of 17 residues. Germline CDR1 reads LGHNA; CDR2 reads YSLEER. V lost 2 bases to trimming and J lost 6 bases, with 19 bases between them. CDR3: CASSQTDSYQADEKLFF. In DNA form, the CDR3 reads TGCGCCAGCAGCCAAACCGACAGCTATCAGGCGGATGAAAAACTGTTTTTT.